This paragraph covers one TCR beta chain sequence. CDR3 size: 17 residues. Germline V CDR1 and CDR2: KGHSH, LQKENI. The trim removed 6 bases at V and 2 bases at J, leaving 7 bases unmatched. The sample belongs to a study of blood T cell repertoires in COVID-19. In the original workflow: Reference gene primer amplification gave estimated nucleated cell counts. Method: immunoSEQ multiplex PCR; TCRdb's copy keeps in-frame clones and lacks some. That table gives V, J and clone size, and the DNA gave D and trimming. The table records approximately 71,000 clones, more than 75% of them present only once. The rearrangement uses TRBV18 and TRBJ2-6; 10 bases map to TRBD1. This sequence was found in a woman older than 75 with acute or convalescent COVID-19. Sequencing was performed on peripheral blood. The CDR3 here is CASSRRQGAAGANVLTF. CDR3 DNA: TGTGCCAGCTCTCGCCGACAGGGGGCGGCTGGGGCCAACGTCCTGACTTTC.